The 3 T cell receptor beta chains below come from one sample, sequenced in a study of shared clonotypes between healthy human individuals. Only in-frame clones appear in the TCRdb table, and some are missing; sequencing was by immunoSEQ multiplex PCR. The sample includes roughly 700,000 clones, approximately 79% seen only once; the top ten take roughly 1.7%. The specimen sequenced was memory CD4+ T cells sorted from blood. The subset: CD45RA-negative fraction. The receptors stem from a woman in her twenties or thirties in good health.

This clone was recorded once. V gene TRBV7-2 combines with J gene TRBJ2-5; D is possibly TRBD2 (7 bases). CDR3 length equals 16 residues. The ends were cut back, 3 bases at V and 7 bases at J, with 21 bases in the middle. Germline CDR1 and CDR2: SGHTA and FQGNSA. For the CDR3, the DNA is TGTGCCAGCAGCTTCCGAACTACAGGGAGGGCGCGGACCCAGTACTTC. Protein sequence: CASSFRTTGRARTQYF. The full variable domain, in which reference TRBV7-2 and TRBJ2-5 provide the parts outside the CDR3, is GAGVSQSPSNKVTEKGKDVELRCDPISGHTALYWYRQSLGQGLEFLIYFQGNSAPDKSGLPSDRFSAERTGGSVSTLTIQRTQQEDSAVYLCASSFRTTGRARTQYFGPGTRLLVL.

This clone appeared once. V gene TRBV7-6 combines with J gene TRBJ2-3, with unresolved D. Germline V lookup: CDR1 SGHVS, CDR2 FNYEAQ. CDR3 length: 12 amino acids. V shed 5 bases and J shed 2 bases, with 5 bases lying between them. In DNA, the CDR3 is TGTGCCAGCAGCAGCAACACAGATACGCAGTATTTT. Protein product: CASSSNTDTQYF.

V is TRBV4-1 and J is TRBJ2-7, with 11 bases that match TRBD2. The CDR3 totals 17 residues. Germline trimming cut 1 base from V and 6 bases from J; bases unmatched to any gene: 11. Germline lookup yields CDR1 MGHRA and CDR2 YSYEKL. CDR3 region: CASSQVNGLAGGIEQYF. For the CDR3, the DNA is TGCGCCAGCAGCCAAGTGAATGGGCTAGCGGGAGGAATCGAGCAGTACTTC.